This T cell receptor beta chain was sequenced during a study of a mutant IDH1 vaccine in newly diagnosed glioma. In the study overall: Of treated patients, 62.5% were men and about 40% women, averaging roughly 40 years. Every participant had undergone radiotherapy, temozolomide, or both before, and most underwent both.

Profiled with immunoSEQ multiplex PCR; TCRdb holds only in-frame clones, not every one. Found here are about 62,000 clones, 75% to 90% of them singletons; the top ten hold roughly 2.1%. About this clone: Its target is unknown.

The germline V and J ends were trimmed by 4 bases and 3 bases, with 12 bases remaining between them. The germline gives CDR1 SGHVS, CDR2 FNYEAQ. The CDR3 totals 14 residues. Documented time point: week 11, during vaccination. A 20-mer mutant IDH1 peptide at 300 ug was injected subcutaneously with topical imiquimod. The sequence derives from a man aged 35 to 55 with glioma. This chain joins TRBV7-6 and TRBJ1-1; D may be TRBD1 (6 bases). This specimen consisted of PBMCs, obtained from a glioma patient whose treatment included an IDH1 peptide vaccine. CDR3 nucleotide sequence: TGTGCCAGCAGCTGGGGGACATCGGACACTGAAGCTTTCTTT. Translation: CASSWGTSDTEAFF. Based on the CDR3 plus reference TRBV7-6 and TRBJ1-1, the full variable domain is GAGVSQSPRYKVTKRGQDVALRCDPISGHVSLYWYRQALGQGPEFLTYFNYEAQQDKSGLPNDRFSAERPEGSISTLTIQRTEQRDSAMYRCASSWGTSDTEAFFGQGTRLTVV.